A selection of T cell receptor beta chains follows, all from one sample in a study of beta chain features in type 1 diabetes. Method: immunoSEQ multiplex PCR; TCRdb's copy keeps in-frame clones and lacks some. The table has 250,000 or so clones, more than 11% seen once. Sequenced sample: naive CD4+ T cells from blood. Every receptor here comes from a young man with type 1 diabetes. Both conserved end residues are part of each CDR3. The D gene is left open where the match is weak. Size is omitted from some rows. Given values are once, few, many or a class for expanded clones.

V gene	J gene	D gene	clone size	CDR3 DNA	CDR3 protein
TRBV2	TRBJ2-7	TRBD1	few	TGTGCCAGCAGTGGGGGGCAGGGGGCGTTCGAGCAGTACTTC	CASSGGQGAFEQYF
TRBV5-1	TRBJ1-5	.	few	TGCGCCAGCAGCTCAGGGGTTAGCGATCAGCCCCAGCATTTT	CASSSGVSDQPQHF
TRBV2	TRBJ2-2	.	.	TGTGCCAGCAGAGAAGATACAGGGTTTCCCGGGGAGCTGTTTTTT	CASREDTGFPGELFF
TRBV2	TRBJ1-4	TRBD1	.	TGTGCCAGCGACCGGGACAGGGGAACTAATGAAAAACTGTTTTTT	CASDRDRGTNEKLFF
TRBV14	TRBJ2-5	.	.	TGTGCCAGCAGCCACTATCTCCTGGAGACCCAGTACTTC	CASSHYLLETQYF
TRBV30	TRBJ1-3	.	.	TGTGCCTGGAGTGTCTCCTGGGGCAGCCGCTCTGGAAACACCATATATTTT	CAWSVSWGSRSGNTIYF
TRBV10-3	TRBJ2-1	.	.	TGTGCCATCAGTGGACAGAGCGAGAATGAGCAGTTCTTC	CAISGQSENEQFF
TRBV2	TRBJ1-1	.	few	TGTGCCAGCTCCGGGACTGCGTACAAATTGAAGGAAACTGAAGCTTTCTTT	CASSGTAYKLKETEAFF
TRBV7-8	TRBJ1-1	.	few	TGTGCCAGCAGCTTAACTGTTTCCACTGAAGCTTTCTTT	CASSLTVSTEAFF
TRBV5-4	TRBJ2-7	.	few	TGTGCCAGCAGCTTGGCAACCGGGACTGAATCCTACGAGCAGTACTTC	CASSLATGTESYEQYF
TRBV12-5	TRBJ2-1	TRBD2	few	TGTGCTAGTGGTTTGGTACAGAAAGCGGGAAGCTCCTACAATGAGCAGTTCTTC	CASGLVQKAGSSYNEQFF
TRBV19	TRBJ1-3	.	few	TGTGCCAGTAGGGGTGCCAGGAACTCTGGAAACACCATATATTTT	CASRGARNSGNTIYF
TRBV6-1	TRBJ2-7	TRBD1	.	TGTGCCAGCAACGAGGGACAGGGGTCGGGCTACGAGCAGTACTTC	CASNEGQGSGYEQYF
TRBV5-4	TRBJ1-1	.	few	TGTGCCAGCAGCTTGCGGACAATTATGAACACTGAAGCTTTCTTT	CASSLRTIMNTEAFF
TRBV7-8	TRBJ2-3	TRBD2	.	TGTGCCAGCAGCTTAGCCTCCGCTAGCGGGGGAGTAGATACGCAGTATTTT	CASSLASASGGVDTQYF
TRBV7-9	TRBJ2-7	TRBD2	.	TGTGCCAGCAGCTTTAACCCGGCTAGCGGGAATCACGAGCAGTACTTC	CASSFNPASGNHEQYF
TRBV18	TRBJ2-7	TRBD2	.	TGTGCCAGCTCACCTGGACTAGCGAGCTCCTACGAGCAGTACTTC	CASSPGLASSYEQYF
TRBV14	TRBJ2-7	.	few	TGTGCCAGCAGCCAAGCTGGCAGCTACGAGCAGTACTTC	CASSQAGSYEQYF
TRBV27	TRBJ2-1	.	.	TGTGCCAGCAGTCCCGGGGGTAGCGTGTACAATGAGCAGTTCTTC	CASSPGGSVYNEQFF
TRBV6-5	TRBJ1-1	.	.	TGTGCCAGCGGAAGGGGTCAGATGAACACTGAAGCTTTCTTT	CASGRGQMNTEAFF
TRBV7-2	TRBJ2-1	.	.	TGTGCCAGCAGCTTATCCGGCACAGCCACGGGAAATGAGCAGTTCTTC	CASSLSGTATGNEQFF
TRBV29-1	TRBJ1-2	TRBD1	few	TGCAGCGTTGCTAAATCCCGGGACAGGGATGGCTACACCTTC	CSVAKSRDRDGYTF
TRBV15	TRBJ2-2	TRBD2	few	TGTGCCACCAGCTTCCGACTAGCGGGGGGGCAGGACACCGGGGAGCTGTTTTTT	CATSFRLAGGQDTGELFF
TRBV6-5	TRBJ2-3	TRBD2	.	TGTGCCAGCAGTTACGGGACTAGCGCAGATACGCAGTATTTT	CASSYGTSADTQYF
TRBV7-2	TRBJ2-7	.	.	TGTGCCAGCAGCCAAAATGCCCCGACAGCCTTCTACGAGCAGTACTTC	CASSQNAPTAFYEQYF
TRBV5-1	TRBJ2-7	TRBD2	.	TGCGCCAGCAGCTTGGCCACGGGGGGAGCCTACGAGCAGTACTTC	CASSLATGGAYEQYF
TRBV11-2	TRBJ2-3	.	few	TGTGCCAGCAGCTTAGGTCTAGATACGCAGTATTTT	CASSLGLDTQYF
TRBV5-1	TRBJ2-1	.	.	TGCGCCAGCAGCTTAACAACTGAGCGGAATGAGCAGTTCTTC	CASSLTTERNEQFF
TRBV30	TRBJ1-2	TRBD1	.	TGTGCCTGGAGCGGGGACAGGGGGCCGGGTGGCTACACCTTC	CAWSGDRGPGGYTF
TRBV6-5	TRBJ2-2	.	.	TGTGCCAGCAGCAGGGCCCCCGGGGAGCTGTTTTTT	CASSRAPGELFF
TRBV6-1	TRBJ1-2	.	.	TGTGCCAGCATGGTAGGGGGTAACTATGGCTACACCTTC	CASMVGGNYGYTF
TRBV11-2	TRBJ2-3	TRBD2	.	TGTGCCAGCAGCCCCGGGACTATGGGTGAGGCAGATACGCAGTATTTT	CASSPGTMGEADTQYF
TRBV13	TRBJ2-3	TRBD2	.	TGTGCCAGCAGCTTAGAAGTTAGCGGGGGGAGGACGCAGTATTTT	CASSLEVSGGRTQYF
TRBV27	TRBJ1-6	.	.	TGTGCCAGCAGTTTCCAGGGTGGTTCACCCCTCCACTTT	CASSFQGGSPLHF
TRBV4-2	TRBJ1-1	.	few	TGTGCCAGCAGCCAAGACAGAGGAGGCACTGAAGCTTTCTTT	CASSQDRGGTEAFF
TRBV4-1	TRBJ1-5	TRBD1	.	TGCGCCAGCAGCCAAGCCCCCCCAGGGGGCAGGCAGCCCCAGCATTTT	CASSQAPPGGRQPQHF
TRBV2	TRBJ2-7	TRBD1	.	TGTGCCAGCAGTGATGGGACAGGGTATGGAGAGCAGTACTTC	CASSDGTGYGEQYF
TRBV10-2	TRBJ2-5	TRBD1	.	TGCGCCAGCAATCGGGACAGCCAAGAGACCCAGTACTTC	CASNRDSQETQYF
TRBV30	TRBJ1-1	.	few	TGTGCCTGGAGTGGACCAAGTCGAGGTGAAGCTTTCTTT	CAWSGPSRGEAFF
TRBV18	TRBJ2-7	TRBD1	.	TGTGCCAGCTCAGGGGACAGATCCTACGAGCAGTACTTC	CASSGDRSYEQYF
TRBV9	TRBJ2-5	TRBD2	.	TGTGCCAGCAGTCCTAGCGGGGGGACCAATCAAGAGACCCAGTACTTC	CASSPSGGTNQETQYF
TRBV18	TRBJ2-7	.	few	TGTGCCAGCTCACCAAGCGACCCTTCGGGGGAGCAGTACTTC	CASSPSDPSGEQYF
TRBV30	TRBJ1-5	TRBD1	few	TGTGCCTGGAGTAGGGGACAGGGGGGTCAGCCCCAGCATTTT	CAWSRGQGGQPQHF
TRBV7-9	TRBJ2-7	.	.	TGTGCCAGCAGCCTCCAGGGGTACGAGCAGTACTTC	CASSLQGYEQYF
TRBV30	TRBJ1-1	.	few	TGTGCCTGGAGTGACGTTAGAAACGAAGCTTTCTTT	CAWSDVRNEAFF
TRBV9	TRBJ1-2	TRBD1	.	TGTGCCAGCAGCGTAGAGGTAGGGGGCAGCTATGGCTACACCTTC	CASSVEVGGSYGYTF
TRBV10-2	TRBJ2-7	.	.	TGCGCCAGCAGCGAGTGGAGGAGGGGGCACTACGAGCAGTACTTC	CASSEWRRGHYEQYF
TRBV7-9	TRBJ1-3	TRBD1	few	TGTGCCAGCAGCTTAAGTCTGGGACAGGGCTCCGGAAACACCATATATTTT	CASSLSLGQGSGNTIYF
TRBV11-3	TRBJ2-5	TRBD1	few	TGTGCCAGCAGCTTCGGGACAGGGGCGGGGGAGACCCAGTACTTC	CASSFGTGAGETQYF
TRBV6-1	TRBJ2-7	TRBD2	few	TGTGCCAGCAGACTAGCGGGGTTCTCCTACGAGCAGTACTTC	CASRLAGFSYEQYF